A selection of T cell receptor beta chains follows, all from one sample in a study of cytomegalovirus exposure and HLA in healthy donors. This table comes from immunoSEQ multiplex PCR, and its TCRdb copy is limited to in-frame clones, with some not included. The sample shows around 120,000 clones, about three quarters of them seen only once. The sequencing sample was made of PBMCs. Receptors originate from a woman in her thirties or forties in good health and CMV-seronegative. Both conserved end residues are part of each CDR3. The D gene is left open where the match is weak. Not all rows give a size; the values are once, few, many and, for expanded clones, a class.

D: TRBD2
J: TRBJ2-4
size: NA
V: TRBV10-1
CDR3: CASSKGERGGRGAKNSQYF
DNA: TGCGCCAGCAGTAAGGGGGAGCGGGGGGGCCGTGGGGCCAAAAACAGTCAGTACTTC

D: NA
J: TRBJ2-7
size: NA
V: TRBV2
CDR3: CASSPGQGDFSGATYEQYF
DNA: TGTGCCAGCAGTCCGGGACAGGGTGATTTTAGCGGGGCGACCTACGAGCAGTACTTC

D: TRBD2
J: TRBJ2-7
size: NA
V: TRBV6-1
CDR3: CASSTLAGGNEQYF
DNA: TGTGCCAGCAGTACCTTGGCGGGAGGTAACGAGCAGTACTTC

D: TRBD1
J: TRBJ1-5
size: NA
V: TRBV28
CDR3: CASSPGTGRQPQHF
DNA: TGTGCCAGCAGTCCCGGGACAGGTAGGCAGCCCCAGCATTTT

D: TRBD2
J: TRBJ2-7
size: NA
V: TRBV27
CDR3: CASSTRLAGSDEQYF
DNA: TGTGCCAGCAGTACCCGACTAGCGGGTAGCGACGAGCAGTACTTC

D: NA
J: TRBJ2-2
size: NA
V: TRBV30
CDR3: CAWSVAGYTGELFF
DNA: TGTGCCTGGAGTGTAGCAGGGTACACCGGGGAGCTGTTTTTT

D: TRBD2
J: TRBJ2-1
size: NA
V: TRBV5-1
CDR3: CASSLLAVNEQFF
DNA: TGCGCCAGCAGCTTGCTAGCGGTCAATGAGCAGTTCTTC

D: TRBD2
J: TRBJ2-7
size: NA
V: TRBV30
CDR3: CASEGSGRTLWGNEQYF
DNA: TGTGCTTCGGAAGGGAGCGGGAGGACCCTTTGGGGCAACGAGCAGTACTTC

D: NA
J: TRBJ1-5
size: few
V: TRBV2
CDR3: CASSQQGSINNQPQHF
DNA: TGTGCCAGCAGTCAACAGGGCAGCATTAACAATCAGCCCCAGCATTTT

D: TRBD2
J: TRBJ2-1
size: NA
V: TRBV27
CDR3: CASSLSKASGHNEQFF
DNA: TGTGCCAGCAGTTTATCGAAGGCTAGCGGCCACAATGAGCAGTTCTTC

D: NA
J: TRBJ1-4
size: NA
V: TRBV27
CDR3: CASSLSRGRKLFF
DNA: TGTGCCAGCAGTTTATCGCGGGGCCGAAAACTGTTTTTT

D: TRBD2
J: TRBJ2-1
size: NA
V: TRBV13
CDR3: CASSSGTLGGDLSYNEQFF
DNA: TGTGCCAGCAGCTCCGGGACCCTGGGGGGGGACCTCTCCTACAATGAGCAGTTCTTC

D: NA
J: TRBJ2-4
size: few
V: TRBV28
CDR3: CASSLVGVNSQYF
DNA: TGTGCCAGCAGCCTCGTGGGCGTAAACAGTCAGTACTTC

D: NA
J: TRBJ1-2
size: NA
V: TRBV30
CDR3: CAWSVRQLNYGYTF
DNA: TGTGCCTGGAGTGTACGACAGTTAAACTATGGCTACACCTTC

D: NA
J: TRBJ2-3
size: NA
V: TRBV12-5
CDR3: CASGLGTEGDTQYF
DNA: TGTGCTAGTGGTTTGGGCACCGAGGGAGATACGCAGTATTTT

D: NA
J: TRBJ1-2
size: few
V: TRBV30
CDR3: CAWSTGGGYGYTF
DNA: TGTGCCTGGAGTACGGGGGGCGGCTATGGCTACACCTTC

D: NA
J: TRBJ2-5
size: NA
V: TRBV6-6
CDR3: CASSPWSGAETQYF
DNA: TGTGCCAGCAGTCCCTGGTCGGGAGCGGAGACCCAGTACTTC

D: TRBD2
J: TRBJ2-3
size: NA
V: TRBV4-1
CDR3: CASSQELAGSTDTQYF
DNA: TGCGCCAGCAGCCAAGAACTAGCGGGGAGCACAGATACGCAGTATTTT

D: TRBD2
J: TRBJ2-7
size: NA
V: TRBV5-1
CDR3: CASSPSGTSGYEQYF
DNA: TGCGCCAGCAGCCCTTCCGGGACTAGCGGCTACGAGCAGTACTTC

D: TRBD1
J: TRBJ1-1
size: NA
V: TRBV5-1
CDR3: CASSPPDRGTEAFF
DNA: TGCGCCAGCAGCCCCCCGGACAGGGGTACTGAAGCTTTCTTT

D: TRBD2
J: TRBJ2-3
size: NA
V: TRBV11-2
CDR3: CASSFPGPGGADTQYF
DNA: TGTGCCAGCAGCTTCCCGGGGCCGGGAGGAGCCGATACGCAGTATTTT

D: TRBD1
J: TRBJ2-7
size: few
V: TRBV28
CDR3: CASRPTGASEQYF
DNA: TGTGCCAGCAGGCCGACAGGGGCCTCCGAGCAGTACTTC

D: TRBD1
J: TRBJ2-3
size: NA
V: TRBV7-9
CDR3: CASRPRDRTTDTQYF
DNA: TGTGCCAGCAGGCCTCGGGACAGGACGACAGATACGCAGTATTTT

D: NA
J: TRBJ2-7
size: NA
V: TRBV6-1
CDR3: CASSDLGAFTYEQYF
DNA: TGTGCCAGCAGTGACCTGGGGGCCTTCACCTACGAGCAGTACTTC

D: TRBD2
J: TRBJ2-5
size: NA
V: TRBV4-1
CDR3: CASSQDRGGALGTQYF
DNA: TGCGCCAGCAGCCAAGATCGGGGGGGGGCGCTGGGGACCCAGTACTTC

D: NA
J: TRBJ2-7
size: few
V: TRBV19
CDR3: CASSINVQVYEQYF
DNA: TGTGCCAGTAGTATAAACGTCCAGGTTTACGAGCAGTACTTC

D: TRBD2
J: TRBJ2-1
size: NA
V: TRBV2
CDR3: CASAARTSGNNEQFF
DNA: TGTGCCAGCGCGGCCCGGACTAGCGGGAACAATGAGCAGTTCTTC

D: TRBD2
J: TRBJ2-1
size: NA
V: TRBV5-5
CDR3: CASSFIVQRGYYNEQFF
DNA: TGTGCCAGCAGCTTTATCGTTCAGCGGGGGTACTACAATGAGCAGTTCTTC

D: NA
J: TRBJ2-6
size: NA
V: TRBV4-1
CDR3: CASSQGHAGGISGANVLTF
DNA: TGCGCCAGCAGCCAGGGACACGCTGGCGGAATCTCTGGGGCCAACGTCCTGACTTTC

D: TRBD1
J: TRBJ2-2
size: few
V: TRBV2
CDR3: CASSRLTGGTGELFF
DNA: TGTGCCAGCAGCCGGCTGACAGGGGGCACCGGGGAGCTGTTTTTT

D: NA
J: TRBJ1-2
size: NA
V: TRBV10-3
CDR3: CAISESGGRGRYGYTF
DNA: TGTGCCATCAGTGAGTCAGGTGGTAGGGGTCGGTATGGCTACACCTTC

D: TRBD1
J: TRBJ1-2
size: NA
V: TRBV27
CDR3: CASSLGQGVGGYTF
DNA: TGTGCCAGCAGTTTAGGACAGGGTGTAGGAGGCTACACCTTC

D: NA
J: TRBJ2-7
size: NA
V: TRBV4-1
CDR3: CASSQALPDEQYF
DNA: TGCGCCAGCAGCCAAGCTCTTCCGGACGAGCAGTACTTC

D: NA
J: TRBJ2-7
size: NA
V: TRBV27
CDR3: CASSLIGRAGNYEQYF
DNA: TGTGCCAGCAGTTTAATCGGAAGGGCGGGGAACTACGAGCAGTACTTC

D: TRBD1
J: TRBJ1-6
size: NA
V: TRBV29-1
CDR3: CSVGDRANSPLHF
DNA: TGCAGCGTCGGTGACAGGGCAAATTCACCCCTCCACTTT

D: NA
J: TRBJ2-7
size: NA
V: TRBV7-2
CDR3: CASSLTGYYEQYF
DNA: TGTGCCAGCAGCTTGACAGGTTATTACGAGCAGTACTTC

D: NA
J: TRBJ2-2
size: few
V: TRBV10-1
CDR3: CASGRNTGELFF
DNA: TGCGCCAGCGGCAGAAACACCGGGGAGCTGTTTTTT

D: TRBD2
J: TRBJ2-2
size: NA
V: TRBV12-5
CDR3: CASGLVLGAGGLPPGELFF
DNA: TGTGCTAGTGGTTTGGTACTCGGGGCGGGGGGCCTTCCCCCCGGGGAGCTGTTTTTT

D: TRBD1
J: TRBJ1-1
size: few
V: TRBV10-3
CDR3: CATKQGMNTEAFF
DNA: TGTGCCACCAAACAGGGGATGAACACTGAAGCTTTCTTT

D: NA
J: TRBJ2-7
size: NA
V: TRBV27
CDR3: CASSPSLGQNYEQYF
DNA: TGTGCCAGCAGCCCCAGCCTGGGACAAAACTACGAGCAGTACTTC

D: NA
J: TRBJ2-5
size: NA
V: TRBV6-5
CDR3: CASSSEETQYF
DNA: TGTGCCAGCAGTTCGGAAGAGACCCAGTACTTC

D: TRBD2
J: TRBJ2-1
size: NA
V: TRBV9
CDR3: CASSVGLAGGIYNEQFF
DNA: TGTGCCAGCAGCGTAGGACTAGCGGGAGGTATATACAATGAGCAGTTCTTC

D: TRBD1
J: TRBJ1-2
size: NA
V: TRBV6-1
CDR3: CASRERDRELNYGYTF
DNA: TGTGCCAGCAGGGAACGGGACAGGGAACTCAACTATGGCTACACCTTC

D: NA
J: TRBJ1-5
size: NA
V: TRBV2
CDR3: CASSGGGAVMSNQPQHF
DNA: TGTGCCAGCAGTGGGGGAGGTGCAGTAATGAGCAATCAGCCCCAGCATTTT

D: TRBD1
J: TRBJ1-2
size: NA
V: TRBV28
CDR3: CASRAGQAANYGYTF
DNA: TGTGCCAGCAGAGCAGGACAGGCTGCTAACTATGGCTACACCTTC

D: TRBD2
J: TRBJ2-2
size: NA
V: TRBV11-3
CDR3: CASSFSSLAGATGELFF
DNA: TGTGCCAGCAGCTTCTCTTCTCTAGCGGGGGCCACCGGGGAGCTGTTTTTT

D: TRBD1
J: TRBJ2-7
size: NA
V: TRBV30
CDR3: CALPGQGQEQYF
DNA: TGTGCCTTGCCGGGACAGGGGCAAGAGCAGTACTTC

D: NA
J: TRBJ2-7
size: NA
V: TRBV19
CDR3: CASSMIGVSEQYF
DNA: TGTGCCAGTAGTATGATAGGGGTAAGCGAGCAGTACTTC